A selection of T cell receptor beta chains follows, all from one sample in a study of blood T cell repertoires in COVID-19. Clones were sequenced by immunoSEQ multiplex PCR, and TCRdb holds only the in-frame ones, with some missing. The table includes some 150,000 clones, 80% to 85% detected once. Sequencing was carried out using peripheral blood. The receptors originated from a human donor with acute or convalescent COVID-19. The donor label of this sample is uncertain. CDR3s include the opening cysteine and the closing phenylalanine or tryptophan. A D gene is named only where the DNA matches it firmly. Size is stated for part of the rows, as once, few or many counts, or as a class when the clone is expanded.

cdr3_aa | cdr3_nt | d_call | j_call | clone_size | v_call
CASSSPYEQYF | TGTGCCAGCTCAAGCCCCTACGAGCAGTACTTC | - | TRBJ2-7 | - | TRBV18
CASSSQGAGNTEAFF | TGTGCCAGCAGCTCACAGGGGGCGGGGAACACTGAAGCTTTCTTT | TRBD1 | TRBJ1-1 | - | TRBV7-9
CAWSGGVGYTF | TGTGCCTGGAGTGGGGGGGTTGGCTACACCTTC | - | TRBJ1-2 | once | TRBV30
CASRRTSGRCTDTQYF | TGCGCCAGCCGCCGGACTAGCGGGCGATGCACAGATACGCAGTATTTT | TRBD2 | TRBJ2-3 | - | TRBV23-1
CASSGTSGRDEQFF | TGTGCCAGCTCGGGGACTAGCGGGAGAGATGAGCAGTTCTTC | TRBD2 | TRBJ2-1 | - | TRBV2
CASSAVRSNQPQHF | TGTGCCAGCAGTGCCGTCAGGAGCAATCAGCCCCAGCATTTT | - | TRBJ1-5 | - | TRBV2
CASSFRGSNEQYF | TGTGCCAGCAGTTTTAGAGGCAGCAACGAGCAGTACTTC | - | TRBJ2-7 | - | TRBV27
CASSVGTAHGYTF | TGTGCCAGCAGTGTCGGGACAGCTCATGGCTACACCTTC | TRBD1 | TRBJ1-2 | - | TRBV28
CASSTQGAITGELFF | TGTGCCAGCAGTACACAGGGAGCAATAACCGGGGAGCTGTTTTTT | - | TRBJ2-2 | - | TRBV6-5
CASSGGTNEKLFF | TGCGCCAGCAGTGGCGGAACTAATGAAAAACTGTTTTTT | - | TRBJ1-4 | - | TRBV5-1
CASRLIQGSQPQHF | TGTGCCAGCAGGCTTATACAGGGCAGCCAGCCCCAGCATTTT | - | TRBJ1-5 | - | TRBV2
CASSDGATNEKLFF | TGTGCCAGCAGCGACGGGGCAACTAATGAAAAACTGTTTTTT | - | TRBJ1-4 | - | TRBV6-5
CASSLEGTIPYEQYF | TGTGCCAGCAGCTTAGAAGGGACTATTCCCTACGAGCAGTACTTC | TRBD2 | TRBJ2-7 | few | TRBV7-2
CASSSRQGPYGYTF | TGCGCCAGCAGCTCTAGACAGGGCCCCTATGGCTACACCTTC | TRBD1 | TRBJ1-2 | - | TRBV4-1
CSVEPGGDYGYTF | TGCAGCGTTGAACCAGGGGGCGACTATGGCTACACCTTC | TRBD1 | TRBJ1-2 | - | TRBV29-1
CAWVAGGADTQYF | TGTGCCTGGGTCGCGGGGGGCGCAGATACGCAGTATTTT | TRBD2 | TRBJ2-3 | - | TRBV30
CASSGTVYGYTF | TGTGCCAGCAGCGGGACAGTCTATGGCTACACCTTC | TRBD1 | TRBJ1-2 | - | TRBV7-3
CASSSRTDTQYF | TGTGCCAGCAGTTCGAGGACAGATACGCAGTATTTT | - | TRBJ2-3 | - | TRBV12-3/TRBV12-4
CASSEGAGAIPYEQYF | TGTGCCAGCAGTGAGGGAGCGGGGGCAATTCCTTACGAGCAGTACTTC | TRBD2 | TRBJ2-7 | - | TRBV2
CASTLIVYGYTF | TGTGCCAGCACCTTAATTGTATATGGCTACACCTTC | - | TRBJ1-2 | once | TRBV7-2
CASSPIAGGPHNEQFF | TGTGCCAGCAGCCCAATAGCGGGAGGGCCCCACAATGAGCAGTTCTTC | TRBD2 | TRBJ2-1 | once | TRBV11-1
CASRASGRNNEQFF | TGTGCCAGCAGGGCTAGCGGGAGGAACAATGAGCAGTTCTTC | TRBD2 | TRBJ2-1 | - | TRBV2
CATAGQMRETQYF | TGTGCCACGGCAGGGCAAATGCGAGAGACCCAGTACTTC | - | TRBJ2-5 | - | TRBV6-5
CASTLQGDTEAFF | TGTGCCAGCACCCTACAGGGGGATACTGAAGCTTTCTTT | TRBD1 | TRBJ1-1 | - | TRBV7-3
CASSRVATSYEQYF | TGTGCCAGCAGCCGAGTAGCGACCTCCTACGAGCAGTACTTC | - | TRBJ2-7 | - | TRBV7-9
CASSLGLKQGNNGYTF | TGTGCCAGCAGCTTAGGTCTCAAACAGGGGAATAATGGCTACACCTTC | TRBD1 | TRBJ1-2 | - | TRBV7-8
CASSQGLLGQYF | TGTGCCAGCAGCCAAGGGTTACTCGGGCAGTACTTC | - | TRBJ2-7 | - | TRBV14
CASSVKQGRHNSPLHF | TGTGCCAGTAGTGTAAAACAGGGGAGGCATAATTCACCCCTCCACTTT | TRBD1 | TRBJ1-6 | - | TRBV19
CATSRDLVYEQYF | TGTGCCACCAGCAGAGATCTAGTCTACGAGCAGTACTTC | - | TRBJ2-7 | - | TRBV15
CATSRERAGVRYNEQFF | TGTGCCACCAGCAGAGAAAGAGCGGGAGTAAGGTACAATGAGCAGTTCTTC | TRBD2 | TRBJ2-1 | few | TRBV15
CASSLSQLRGRGYEQYF | TGTGCCAGCAGCTTAAGTCAGCTCCGCGGGAGGGGGTACGAGCAGTACTTC | TRBD2 | TRBJ2-7 | - | TRBV7-2
CAWSETGPQPQHF | TGTGCCTGGAGTGAAACAGGGCCTCAGCCCCAGCATTTT | - | TRBJ1-5 | - | TRBV30
CACRDRDEKLFF | TGTGCCTGTAGGGACAGGGATGAAAAACTGTTTTTT | TRBD1 | TRBJ1-4 | - | TRBV30
CASSPQGAWNIQYF | TGTGCCAGTAGTCCACAGGGGGCTTGGAACATTCAGTACTTC | TRBD1 | TRBJ2-4 | - | TRBV19
CASSPMLTTEAFF | TGTGCCAGCTCACCTATGCTTACTACTGAAGCTTTCTTT | - | TRBJ1-1 | once | TRBV18
CASSLGIANEQFF | TGCGCCAGCAGCTTGGGAATAGCCAATGAGCAGTTCTTC | - | TRBJ2-1 | - | TRBV5-1
CASSLGSQGIRYEQYF | TGTGCCAGCAGCTTAGGGAGTCAGGGTATAAGGTACGAGCAGTACTTC | - | TRBJ2-7 | - | TRBV7-8
CASSLELAGGYNEQFF | TGTGCCAGCAGCCTCGAACTAGCGGGGGGGTACAATGAGCAGTTCTTC | TRBD2 | TRBJ2-1 | - | TRBV5-5
CASKATDTQYF | TGTGCCAGCAAAGCCACAGATACGCAGTATTTT | - | TRBJ2-3 | few | TRBV6-5
CASSLGLAGGADTQYF | TGTGCCAGCAGCTTAGGACTAGCGGGAGGGGCTGATACGCAGTATTTT | TRBD2 | TRBJ2-3 | - | TRBV7-3
CASSPTRTDNSPLHF | TGTGCCAGCAGCCCTACTAGGACAGATAATTCACCCCTCCACTTT | - | TRBJ1-6 | - | TRBV2
CASSLLCLNEKLFF | TGTGCCAGCAGCCTCCTTTGTTTAAATGAAAAACTGTTTTTT | - | TRBJ1-4 | - | TRBV21-1
CASSEVAGRRLRGYTF | TGTGCCAGCAGTGAAGTAGCTGGGAGGCGCTTACGTGGCTACACCTTC | - | TRBJ1-2 | - | TRBV6-1
CASSLDRTGLNTEAFF | TGTGCCAGCAGCTTGGACCGCACAGGGTTGAACACTGAAGCTTTCTTT | - | TRBJ1-1 | - | TRBV5-4
CASSLARVYPGELFF | TGTGCCAGCAGCTTAGCCAGGGTCTACCCCGGGGAGCTGTTTTTT | - | TRBJ2-2 | - | TRBV11-2
CATSTPNRGTTEAFF | TGTGCCACCAGCACCCCGAACAGGGGAACCACTGAAGCTTTCTTT | TRBD1 | TRBJ1-1 | - | TRBV15
CASSGQVYNEQFF | TGTGCCAGCTCCGGACAGGTCTACAATGAGCAGTTCTTC | TRBD1 | TRBJ2-1 | - | TRBV18
CASRPGQVRSVAFF | TGTGCCAGCAGGCCGGGACAGGTCAGGAGTGTAGCTTTCTTT | TRBD1 | TRBJ1-1 | - | TRBV6-5
CASSLGLQGKNIQYF | TGCGCCAGCAGCTTGGGGCTTCAGGGCAAAAACATTCAGTACTTC | - | TRBJ2-4 | - | TRBV5-1
CASSLVLAGAYEQYF | TGTGCCAGCAGCTTGGTACTAGCGGGAGCCTACGAGCAGTACTTC | TRBD2 | TRBJ2-7 | few | TRBV7-3
CASSAQAGNNSPLHF | TGTGCCAGCTCGGCGCAGGCTGGCAATAATTCACCCCTCCACTTT | - | TRBJ1-6 | - | TRBV18
CASQRGGAPYNSPLHF | TGTGCCAGCCAGCGCGGGGGGGCTCCCTATAATTCACCCCTCCACTTT | - | TRBJ1-6 | - | TRBV19
CASSVGGSSYEQYF | TGCGCCAGCAGTGTCGGGGGGAGCTCCTACGAGCAGTACTTC | TRBD2 | TRBJ2-7 | - | TRBV10-1